Below are 8 T cell receptor beta chains sequenced from a single sample in a study of control samples from healthy donors and cancer patients (dated by TCRdb to the early 2020s). Receptor amplification or capture employed the immunoSEQ multiplex PCR assay. Sourced from immuneACCESS, this table was stored by TCRdb with only in-frame sequences that have V and J called. A share of the clones is absent; for the studies checked, an unresolved V gene accounts for under half, and the remainder has no known explanation. The sample includes about 92,000 clones, with approximately 78% observed a single time. The ten largest clones add up to 8.5% to 10% of the sample. The sample comprised blood. These receptors came from a woman aged 55 to 70 in good health.

The chain uses TRBV10-2 and TRBJ1-3; D is unresolved. The ends were cut back, 0 bases at V and 4 bases at J, with 4 bases in the middle. The CDR3 extends over 13 amino acids. Germline V gene data show CDR1 as WSHSY and CDR2 as SAAADI. CDR3 residues: CASSESVGNTIYF. DNA of the CDR3: TGCGCCAGCAGTGAGTCGGTGGGAAACACCATATATTTT.

The V and J genes are TRBV21-1 and TRBJ2-7; TRBD2, the table's D call, lacks a check against the DNA. TRBV21-1 corresponds to a pseudogene. The CDR3 is made up of 17 amino acids. This chain's CDR3 is CASSKGVCVTLPYEQYF. DNA for the CDR3: TGTGCCAGCAGCAAAGGAGTATGCGTGACTCTACCCTACGAGCAGTACTTC.

The sample holds a few counts of this clone. The CDR3: CASRSSGRAFEQFF. The CDR3 DNA is TGTGCCAGCAGGAGTAGCGGGAGGGCTTTTGAGCAGTTCTTC. The chain recombines TRBV28 with TRBJ2-1; 11 bases align to TRBD2. The CDR3 sequence is 14 residues long. Per germline, CDR1 MDHEN and CDR2 SYDVKM. J gave up 9 bases and V 6 bases, and 7 bases lay outside the gene matches.

The chain joins TRBV5-8 to TRBJ1-5; D call uncertain. The germline V and J ends were trimmed by 1 base and 5 bases, with 7 bases remaining between them. The CDR3 sequence is 13 residues long. Germline values: CDR1 SGHTS, CDR2 YDEGEE. The CDR3: CASSLSSYQPQHF. The CDR3 DNA is TGTGCCAGCAGCTTGTCTAGTTATCAGCCCCAGCATTTT.

The V call is TRBV6-2 or TRBV6-3, the J call TRBJ2-3; unclear D gene. The length of the CDR3 is 15 residues. V was clipped by 6 bases and J by 0 bases, with 13 bases between them. Looked up from germline, CDR1 is MNHEY and CDR2 is SVGEGT. DNA for the CDR3: TGTGCCAGCAGCTGGGCGTCGGGCAGCACAGATACGCAGTATTTT. It codes for CASSWASGSTDTQYF.

This clone showed up just a few times. The V gene is TRBV4-1, the J gene TRBJ2-5, with D uncertain. This CDR3 has 14 amino acids. CDR1 and CDR2 from the germline V gene are MGHRA and YSYEKL. V lost 2 bases, J lost 2 bases, and 9 bases lay in between. DNA of the CDR3: TGCGCCAGCAGCCAACTAACCTTACAAGAGACCCAGTACTTC. Encoded protein: CASSQLTLQETQYF.

The J gene is TRBJ1-6, the V gene TRBV6-2 or TRBV6-3; D possibly corresponds to TRBD1 (6 bases). V was trimmed by 6 bases and J by 7 bases, leaving 19 bases between them. The CDR3 runs 16 residues. Germline CDR1 MNHEY, CDR2 SVGEGT. The DNA of the CDR3 is TGTGCCAGCAGACCTAGAGGACAGTCACTCAATTCACCCCTCCACTTT. This codes for CASRPRGQSLNSPLHF.

This chain links TRBV7-2 with TRBJ1-5; unclear D gene. Germline V gene data show CDR1 as SGHTA and CDR2 as FQGNSA. The CDR3 consists of 13 residues. Trimming removed 4 bases from V and 3 bases from J, with 7 bases in between. This CDR3 reads CASSSLFNQPQHF. The CDR3 DNA sequence: TGTGCCAGCAGCTCTCTATTCAATCAGCCCCAGCATTTT.